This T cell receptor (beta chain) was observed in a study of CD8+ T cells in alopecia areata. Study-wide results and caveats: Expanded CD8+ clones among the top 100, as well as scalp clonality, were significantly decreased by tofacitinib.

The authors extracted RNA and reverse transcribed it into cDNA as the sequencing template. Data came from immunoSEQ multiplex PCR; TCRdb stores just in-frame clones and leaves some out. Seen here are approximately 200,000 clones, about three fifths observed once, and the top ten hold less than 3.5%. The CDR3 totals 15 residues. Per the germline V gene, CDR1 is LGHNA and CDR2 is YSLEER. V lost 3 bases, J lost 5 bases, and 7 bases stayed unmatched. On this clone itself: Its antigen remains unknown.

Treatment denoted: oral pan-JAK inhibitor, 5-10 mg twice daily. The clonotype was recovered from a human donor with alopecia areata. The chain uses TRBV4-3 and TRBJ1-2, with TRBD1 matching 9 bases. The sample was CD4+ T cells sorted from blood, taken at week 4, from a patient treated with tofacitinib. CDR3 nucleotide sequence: TGCGCCAGCAGCCAGAACAGGGGGCAAGGGTATGGCTACACCTTC. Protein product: CASSQNRGQGYGYTF.